This TCR beta chain was documented in a study of regulatory T cells in long-lasting Graves disease. Study context: Persistence in Graves' disease denoted antithyroid drug use beyond 5 years alongside positive TSH receptor antibodies.

As for time point: persistent/refractory GD, antithyroid drugs over 5 years with positive TRAb. From RNA extracted from PBMCs, the TCR library was made. Combining iRepertoire HTBI primers with Arm-PCR of CDR3 regions, the authors built TCR beta libraries. MiXCR was run by TCRdb on the multiplex PCR reads, yielding one entry per CDR3 protein. Of some 280,000 distinct CDR3 sequences listed, around a fifth are singletons. V lost 5 bases and J lost 3, with 16 bases in between. The CDR3 totals 14 residues. Germline V gene data show CDR1 as SQVTM and CDR2 as ANQGSEA. Turning to this clonotype: Just one base apart from a much larger clone, this may be a read error.

The rearrangement uses TRBV29-1 and TRBJ1-2; D ambiguous. Here the sequenced sample was peripheral blood mononuclear cells (PBMCs), taken when the disease was refractory, from a patient treated with antithyroid drugs. The sequence was collected from a female donor with Graves disease. This chain's CDR3 is CSVWRLVGHYGYTF. Written as DNA, the CDR3 is TGCAGCGTTTGGCGGTTGGTCGGACACTATGGCTACACCTTC.